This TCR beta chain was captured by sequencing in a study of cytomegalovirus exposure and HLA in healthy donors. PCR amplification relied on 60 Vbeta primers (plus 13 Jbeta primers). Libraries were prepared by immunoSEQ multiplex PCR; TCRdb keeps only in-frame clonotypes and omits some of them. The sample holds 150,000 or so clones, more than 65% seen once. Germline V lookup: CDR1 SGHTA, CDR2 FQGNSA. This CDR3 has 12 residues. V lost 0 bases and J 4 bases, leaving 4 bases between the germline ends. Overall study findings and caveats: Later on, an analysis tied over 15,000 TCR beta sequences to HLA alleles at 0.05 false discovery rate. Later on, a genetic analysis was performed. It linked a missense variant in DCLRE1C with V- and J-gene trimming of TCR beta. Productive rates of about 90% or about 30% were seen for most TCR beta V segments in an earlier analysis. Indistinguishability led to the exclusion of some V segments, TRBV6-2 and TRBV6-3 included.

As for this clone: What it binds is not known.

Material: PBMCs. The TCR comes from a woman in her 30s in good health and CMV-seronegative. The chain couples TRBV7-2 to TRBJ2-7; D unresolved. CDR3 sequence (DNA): TGTGCCAGCAGCTTAGCAGCATACGAGCAGTACTTC. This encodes CASSLAAYEQYF.